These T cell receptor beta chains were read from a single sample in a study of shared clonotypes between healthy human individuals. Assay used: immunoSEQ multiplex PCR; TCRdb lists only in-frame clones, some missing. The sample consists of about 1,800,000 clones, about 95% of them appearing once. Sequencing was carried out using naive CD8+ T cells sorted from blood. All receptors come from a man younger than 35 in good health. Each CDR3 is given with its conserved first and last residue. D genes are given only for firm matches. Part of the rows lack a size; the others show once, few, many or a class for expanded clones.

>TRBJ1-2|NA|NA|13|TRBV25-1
TGTGCCAGCAGTGCAGGGACAAACTATGGCTACACCTTC
CASSAGTNYGYTF
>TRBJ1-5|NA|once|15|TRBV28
TGTGCCAGCAGTTTAGAGTACTATAGCAATCAGCCCCAGCATTTT
CASSLEYYSNQPQHF
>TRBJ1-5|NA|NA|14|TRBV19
TGTGCCAGTAGGGAAACAGGGCCCTATCAGCCCCAGCATTTT
CASRETGPYQPQHF
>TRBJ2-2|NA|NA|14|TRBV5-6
TGTGCCAGCAGCTTTCGGGGGAGCACCGGGGAGCTGTTTTTT
CASSFRGSTGELFF
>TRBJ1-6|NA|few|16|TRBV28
TGTGCCAGCAGTTTCCTCTCCCCGACCACCTATTCACCCCTCCACTTT
CASSFLSPTTYSPLHF
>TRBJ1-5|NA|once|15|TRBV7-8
TGTGCCAGCAGCCTTGGGGGGCTAAGCAATCAGCCCCAGCATTTT
CASSLGGLSNQPQHF
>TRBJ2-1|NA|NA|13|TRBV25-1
TGTGCCAGCAGTGACCTCTACCCCCATGAGCAGTTCTTC
CASSDLYPHEQFF
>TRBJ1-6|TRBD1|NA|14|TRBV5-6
TGTGCCAGCAGCTTGGGACAGGGGGGGTCACCCCTCCACTTT
CASSLGQGGSPLHF
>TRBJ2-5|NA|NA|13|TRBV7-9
TGTGCCAGCAGCTTAGTCCGAGAAGAGACCCAGTACTTC
CASSLVREETQYF
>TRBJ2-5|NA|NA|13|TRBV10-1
TGCGCCAGCAGTGTGGACAACCTAGAGACCCAGTACTTC
CASSVDNLETQYF
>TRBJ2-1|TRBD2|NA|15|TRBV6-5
TGTGCCAGCACCCAGACTAGCGGGCCTTACAATGAGCAGTTCTTC
CASTQTSGPYNEQFF
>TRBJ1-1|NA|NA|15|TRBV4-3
TGCGCCAGCAGCGACCCAGGGACCGCTTCCCCTGAAGCTTTCTTT
CASSDPGTASPEAFF
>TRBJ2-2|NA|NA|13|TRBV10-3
TGTGCCGCTCGAGAAAGCAACACCGGGGAGCTGTTTTTT
CAARESNTGELFF
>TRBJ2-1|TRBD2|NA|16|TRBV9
TGTGCCAGCAGCGTATCCCCGGGAGGTCTGAAGAATGAGCAGTTCTTC
CASSVSPGGLKNEQFF
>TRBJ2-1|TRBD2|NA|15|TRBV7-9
TGTGCCAGCAGCTTAGCTAGCGGGCAATACAATGAGCAGTTCTTC
CASSLASGQYNEQFF
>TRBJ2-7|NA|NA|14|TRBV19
TGTGCCAGTAGTTTTACAGGGAATCCCTACGAGCAGTACTTC
CASSFTGNPYEQYF
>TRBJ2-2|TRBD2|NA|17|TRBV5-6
TGTGCCAGCAGCTTGGGGAGCGGGGGTTACAACACCGGGGAGCTGTTTTTT
CASSLGSGGYNTGELFF
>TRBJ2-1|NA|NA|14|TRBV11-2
TGTGCCAGCAGCTTGGTAGCTCGGTACAATGAGCAGTTCTTC
CASSLVARYNEQFF
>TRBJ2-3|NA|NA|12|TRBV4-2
TGTGCCAGCAGTCCGGGAGCCGGTACGCAGTATTTT
CASSPGAGTQYF
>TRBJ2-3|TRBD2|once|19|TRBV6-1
TGTGCCAGCAGTGCAGACCCGGGACTAGCGGTGACTAGCACAGATACGCAGTATTTT
CASSADPGLAVTSTDTQYF
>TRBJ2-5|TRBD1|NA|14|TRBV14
TGTGCCAGCTCTGTCGAGGGGGCGAGAGAGACCCAGTACTTC
CASSVEGARETQYF
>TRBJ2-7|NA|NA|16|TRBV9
TGTGCCAGCAGCGCCCCGCGGCAGGGGGGAACCTACGAGCAGTACTTC
CASSAPRQGGTYEQYF
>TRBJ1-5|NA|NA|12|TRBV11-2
TGTGCCAGCAGCTTAAAGTGGCAGCCCCAGCATTTT
CASSLKWQPQHF
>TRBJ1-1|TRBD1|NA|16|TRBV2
TGTGCCAGCAGTGACCCGCGACAGGGGATGAACACTGAAGCTTTCTTT
CASSDPRQGMNTEAFF